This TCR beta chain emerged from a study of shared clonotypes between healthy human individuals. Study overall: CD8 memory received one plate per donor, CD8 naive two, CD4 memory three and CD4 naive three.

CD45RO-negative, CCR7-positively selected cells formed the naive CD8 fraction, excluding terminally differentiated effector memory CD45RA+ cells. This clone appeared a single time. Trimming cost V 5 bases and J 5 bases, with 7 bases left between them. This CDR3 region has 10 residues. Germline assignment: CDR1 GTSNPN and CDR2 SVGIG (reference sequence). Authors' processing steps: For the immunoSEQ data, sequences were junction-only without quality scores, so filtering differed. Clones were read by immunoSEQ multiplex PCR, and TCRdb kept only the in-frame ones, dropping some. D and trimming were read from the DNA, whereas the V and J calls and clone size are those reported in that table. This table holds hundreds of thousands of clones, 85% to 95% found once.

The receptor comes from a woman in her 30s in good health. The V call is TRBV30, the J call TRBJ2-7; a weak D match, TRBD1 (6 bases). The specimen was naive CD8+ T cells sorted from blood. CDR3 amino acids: CAWGDNEQYF. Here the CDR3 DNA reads TGTGCCTGGGGGGACAACGAGCAGTACTTC.